There are a few counts of the clone carrying this T cell receptor (beta chain). The antigen remains unidentified. This sample was included in a study of naive and memory T cell subsets. Study observations and caveats: Especially in CD8 cells, naive repertoires contained a few larger clonotypes, possibly CD45RA-re-expressing memory cells.

Two oligonucleotides, mixed equimolar, formed the beta constant-region primer covering TRBC1 and TRBC2. Ligated cDNA was amplified by four rounds of PCR with nested alpha and beta constant-region primers and SP2. A single record per CDR3 protein comes from TCRdb applying MiXCR to the UMI-ligation and nested PCR reads. The repertoire includes roughly 100,000 distinct CDR3 sequences, over 9% of them detected once, and 0.13% sits in the top ten. From germline, CDR1 is KGHSH and CDR2 LQKENI. Trimming left V 6 bases short and J 6 bases short, with 8 bases between. This CDR3 region has 11 residues. Specimen: naive CD4+ T cells from blood. The rearrangement links TRBV18 to TRBJ1-1; D not resolved. This TCR was recovered from a human donor in good health. The CDR3 reads CASSSSAEAFF. The CDR3 coding sequence is TGTGCCAGCTCTTCTAGCGCTGAAGCTTTCTTT.